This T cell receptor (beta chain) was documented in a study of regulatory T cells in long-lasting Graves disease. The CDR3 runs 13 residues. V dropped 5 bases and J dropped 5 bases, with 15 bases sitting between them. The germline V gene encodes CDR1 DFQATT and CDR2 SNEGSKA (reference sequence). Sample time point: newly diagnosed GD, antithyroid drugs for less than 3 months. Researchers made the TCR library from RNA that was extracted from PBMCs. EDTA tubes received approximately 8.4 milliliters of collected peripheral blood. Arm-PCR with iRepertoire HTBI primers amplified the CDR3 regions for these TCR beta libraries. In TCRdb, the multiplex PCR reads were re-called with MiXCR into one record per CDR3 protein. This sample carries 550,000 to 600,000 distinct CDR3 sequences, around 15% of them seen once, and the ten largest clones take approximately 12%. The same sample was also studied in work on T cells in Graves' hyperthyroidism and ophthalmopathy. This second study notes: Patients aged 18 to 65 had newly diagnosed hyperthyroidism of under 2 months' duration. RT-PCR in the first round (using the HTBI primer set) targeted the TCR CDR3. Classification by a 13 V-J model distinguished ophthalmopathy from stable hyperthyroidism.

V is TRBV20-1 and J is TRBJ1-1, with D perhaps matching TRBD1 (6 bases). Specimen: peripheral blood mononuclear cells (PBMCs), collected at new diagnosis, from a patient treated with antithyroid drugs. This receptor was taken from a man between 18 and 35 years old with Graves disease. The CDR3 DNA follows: TGCAGTGCTCCAAGGGGGGGGAGGACTGAAGCTTTCTTT. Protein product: CSAPRGGRTEAFF.